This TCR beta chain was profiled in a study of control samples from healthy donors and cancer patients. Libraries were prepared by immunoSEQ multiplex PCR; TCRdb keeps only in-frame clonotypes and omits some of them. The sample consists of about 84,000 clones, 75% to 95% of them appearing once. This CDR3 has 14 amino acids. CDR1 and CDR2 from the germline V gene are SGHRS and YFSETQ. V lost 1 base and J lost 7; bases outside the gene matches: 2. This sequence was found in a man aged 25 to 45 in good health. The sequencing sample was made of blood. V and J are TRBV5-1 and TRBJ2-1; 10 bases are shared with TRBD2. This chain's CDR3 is CASSLTSGTNEQFF. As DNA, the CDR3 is TGCGCCAGCAGCTTGACTAGCGGGACGAATGAGCAGTTCTTC.